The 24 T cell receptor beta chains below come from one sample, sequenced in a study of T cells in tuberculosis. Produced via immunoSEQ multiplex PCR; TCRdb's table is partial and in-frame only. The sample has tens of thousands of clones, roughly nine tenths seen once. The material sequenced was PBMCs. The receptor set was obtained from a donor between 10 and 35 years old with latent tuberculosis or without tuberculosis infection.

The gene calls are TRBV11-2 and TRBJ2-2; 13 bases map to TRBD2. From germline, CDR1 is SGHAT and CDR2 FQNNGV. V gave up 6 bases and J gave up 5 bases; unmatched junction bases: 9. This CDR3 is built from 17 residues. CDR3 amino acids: CASRRVGGLAGTGELFF. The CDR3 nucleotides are TGTGCCAGCAGACGAGTCGGGGGACTAGCGGGAACCGGGGAGCTGTTTTTT. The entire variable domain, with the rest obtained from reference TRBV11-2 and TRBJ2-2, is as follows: EAGVAQSPRYKIIEKRQSVAFWCNPISGHATLYWYQQILGQGPKLLIQFQNNGVVDDSQLPKDRFSAERLKGVDSTLKIQPAKLEDSAVYLCASRRVGGLAGTGELFFGEGSRLTVL.

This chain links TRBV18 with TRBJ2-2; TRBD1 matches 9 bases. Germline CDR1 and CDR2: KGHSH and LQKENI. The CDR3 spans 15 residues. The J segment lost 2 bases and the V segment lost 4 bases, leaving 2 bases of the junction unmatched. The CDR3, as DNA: TGTGCCAGCTCACGGGACAGGGTAAACACCGGGGAGCTGTTTTTT. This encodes CASSRDRVNTGELFF. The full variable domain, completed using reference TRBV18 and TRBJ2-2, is NAGVMQNPRHLVRRRGQEARLRCSPMKGHSHVYWYRQLPEEGLKFMVYLQKENIIDESGMPKERFSAEFPKEGPSILRIQQVVRGDSAAYFCASSRDRVNTGELFFGEGSRLTVL.

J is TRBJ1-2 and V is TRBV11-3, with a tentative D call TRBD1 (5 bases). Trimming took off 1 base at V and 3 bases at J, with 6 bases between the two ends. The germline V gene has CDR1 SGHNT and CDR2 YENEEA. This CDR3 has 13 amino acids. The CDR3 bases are TGTGCCAGCAGCTTAGGGGGGGACTATGGCTACACCTTC. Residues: CASSLGGDYGYTF.

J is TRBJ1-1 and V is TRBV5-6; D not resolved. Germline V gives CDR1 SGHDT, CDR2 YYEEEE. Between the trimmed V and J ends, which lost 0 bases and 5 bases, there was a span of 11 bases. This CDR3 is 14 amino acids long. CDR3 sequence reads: CASSLVPTGTEAFF. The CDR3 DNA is TGTGCCAGCAGCTTGGTTCCTACGGGGACTGAAGCTTTCTTT.

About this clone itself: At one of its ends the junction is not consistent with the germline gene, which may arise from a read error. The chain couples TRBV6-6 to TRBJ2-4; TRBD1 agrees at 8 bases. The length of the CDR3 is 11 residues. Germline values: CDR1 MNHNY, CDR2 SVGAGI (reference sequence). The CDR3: CASRPIGTGPF. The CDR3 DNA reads TGTGCCAGCAGACCCATCGGGACAGGCCCATTC.

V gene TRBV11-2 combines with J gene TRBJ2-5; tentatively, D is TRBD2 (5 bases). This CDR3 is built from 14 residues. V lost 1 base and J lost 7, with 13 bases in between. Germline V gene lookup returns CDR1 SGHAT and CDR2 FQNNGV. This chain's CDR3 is CASSLGAGPGTQYF. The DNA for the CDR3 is TGTGCCAGCAGCTTAGGGGCGGGTCCGGGGACCCAGTACTTC.

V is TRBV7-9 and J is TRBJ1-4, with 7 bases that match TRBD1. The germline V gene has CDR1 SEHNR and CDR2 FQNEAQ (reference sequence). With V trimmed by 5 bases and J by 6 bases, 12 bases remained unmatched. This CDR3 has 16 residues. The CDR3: CASSPQSGDRDEKLFF. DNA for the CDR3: TGTGCCAGCAGCCCCCAGTCCGGAGACAGGGATGAAAAACTGTTTTTT.

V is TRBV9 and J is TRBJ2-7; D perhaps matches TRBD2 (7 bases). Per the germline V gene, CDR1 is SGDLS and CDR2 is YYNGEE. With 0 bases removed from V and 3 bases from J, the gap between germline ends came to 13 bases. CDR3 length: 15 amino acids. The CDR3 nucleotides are TGTGCCAGCAGCGTAGCGGCGGGGGCGAACTACGAGCAGTACTTC. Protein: CASSVAAGANYEQYF.

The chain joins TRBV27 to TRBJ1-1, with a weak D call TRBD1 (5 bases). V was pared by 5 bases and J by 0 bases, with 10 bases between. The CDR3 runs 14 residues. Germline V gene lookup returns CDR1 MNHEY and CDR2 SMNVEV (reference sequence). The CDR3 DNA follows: TGTGCCAGCAGTACCCAGGGCCTGAACACTGAAGCTTTCTTT. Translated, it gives CASSTQGLNTEAFF.

In nucleotides, the CDR3 is TGTGCCAGCAGCTTGACTTTTAGGGGCACTGAAGCTTTCTTT. Its protein is CASSLTFRGTEAFF. The J gene is TRBJ1-1, the V gene TRBV5-5, with D perhaps TRBD1 (5 bases). The germline CDR1 and CDR2 sequences are SGHKS and YYEKEE (reference sequence). CDR3 length: 14 amino acids. V was clipped by 1 base and J by 4 bases, with 11 bases between them.

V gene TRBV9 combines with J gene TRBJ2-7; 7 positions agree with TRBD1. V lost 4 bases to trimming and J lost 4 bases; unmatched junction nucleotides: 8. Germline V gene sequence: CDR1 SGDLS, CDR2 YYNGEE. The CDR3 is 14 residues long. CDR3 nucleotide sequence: TGTGCCAGCAGCTTCCGGGACAGTCGTTACGAGCAGTACTTC. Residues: CASSFRDSRYEQYF. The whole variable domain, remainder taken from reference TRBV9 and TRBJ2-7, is DSGVTQTPKHLITATGQRVTLRCSPRSGDLSVYWYQQSLDQGLQFLIQYYNGEERAKGNILERFSAQQFPDLHSELNLSSLELGDSALYFCASSFRDSRYEQYFGPGTRLTVT.

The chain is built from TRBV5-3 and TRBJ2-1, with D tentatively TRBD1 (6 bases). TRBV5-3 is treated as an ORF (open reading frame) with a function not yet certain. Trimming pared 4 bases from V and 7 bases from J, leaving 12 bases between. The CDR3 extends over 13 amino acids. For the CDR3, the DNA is TGTGCCAGAAGCACCGGGACACGGAATGAGCAGTTCTTC. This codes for CARSTGTRNEQFF.

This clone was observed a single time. The CDR3 coding sequence is TGTGCCACCAGCAGAGGACAGGGATCCTACAATGAGCAGTTCTTC. Its protein product is CATSRGQGSYNEQFF. The genes are TRBV15 and TRBJ2-1; 7 nucleotides align to TRBD1. The trim removed 1 base at V and 1 base at J, leaving 1 base unmatched. The germline V gene encodes CDR1 LNHNV and CDR2 YYDKDF (reference sequence). This CDR3 contains 15 residues.

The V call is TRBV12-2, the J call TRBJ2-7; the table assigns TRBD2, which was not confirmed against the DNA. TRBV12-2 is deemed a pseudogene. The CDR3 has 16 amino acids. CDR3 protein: CASRLVPGGRIYEQYF. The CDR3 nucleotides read TGTGCAAGTCGCTTAGTGCCGGGGGGTCGAATCTACGAGCAGTACTTC.

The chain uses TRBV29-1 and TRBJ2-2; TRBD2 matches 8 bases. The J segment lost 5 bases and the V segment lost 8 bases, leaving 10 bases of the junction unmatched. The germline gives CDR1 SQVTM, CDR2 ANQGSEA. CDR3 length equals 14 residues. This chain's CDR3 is CSFIAGPGTGELFF. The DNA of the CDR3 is TGCAGCTTCATAGCGGGGCCTGGGACCGGGGAGCTGTTTTTT.

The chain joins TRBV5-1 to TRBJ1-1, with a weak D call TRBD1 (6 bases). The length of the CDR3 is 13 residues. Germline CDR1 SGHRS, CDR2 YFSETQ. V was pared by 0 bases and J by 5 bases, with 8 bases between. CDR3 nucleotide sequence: TGCGCCAGCAGCTTGGGAGGGGGAACTGAAGCTTTCTTT. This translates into CASSLGGGTEAFF.

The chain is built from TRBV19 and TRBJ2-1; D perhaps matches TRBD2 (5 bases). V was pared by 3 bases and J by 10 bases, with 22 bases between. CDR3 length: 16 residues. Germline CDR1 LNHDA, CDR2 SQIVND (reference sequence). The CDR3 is CASSMLTGFPESEQFF. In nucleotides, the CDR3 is TGTGCCAGTAGTATGTTAACGGGATTTCCTGAGTCAGAGCAGTTCTTC.

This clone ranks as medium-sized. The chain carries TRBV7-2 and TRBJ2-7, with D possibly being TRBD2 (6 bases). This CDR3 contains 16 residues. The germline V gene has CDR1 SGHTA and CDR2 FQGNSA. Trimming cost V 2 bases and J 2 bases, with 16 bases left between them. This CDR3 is CASSLTSGTATYEQYF. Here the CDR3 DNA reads TGTGCCAGCAGCTTAACATCTGGGACTGCCACCTACGAGCAGTACTTC.

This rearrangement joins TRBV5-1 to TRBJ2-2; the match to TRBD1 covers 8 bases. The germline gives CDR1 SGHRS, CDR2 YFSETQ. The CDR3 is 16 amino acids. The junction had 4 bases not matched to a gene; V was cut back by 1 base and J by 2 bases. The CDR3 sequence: CASSLRGTGNTGELFF. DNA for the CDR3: TGCGCCAGCAGCTTGAGAGGGACAGGCAACACCGGGGAGCTGTTTTTT.

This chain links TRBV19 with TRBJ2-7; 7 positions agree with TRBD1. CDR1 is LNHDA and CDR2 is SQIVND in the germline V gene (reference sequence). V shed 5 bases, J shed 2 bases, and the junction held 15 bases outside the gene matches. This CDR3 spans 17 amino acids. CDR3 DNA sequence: TGTGCCAGTAGTCCATCCGGGACAGCCTATCGGACCTACGAGCAGTACTTC. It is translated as CASSPSGTAYRTYEQYF.

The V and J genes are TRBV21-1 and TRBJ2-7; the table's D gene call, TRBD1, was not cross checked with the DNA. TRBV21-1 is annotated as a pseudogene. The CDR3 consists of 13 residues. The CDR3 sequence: CASGSGPNYEQYF. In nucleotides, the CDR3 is TGTGCCAGCGGGTCAGGGCCGAACTACGAGCAGTACTTC.

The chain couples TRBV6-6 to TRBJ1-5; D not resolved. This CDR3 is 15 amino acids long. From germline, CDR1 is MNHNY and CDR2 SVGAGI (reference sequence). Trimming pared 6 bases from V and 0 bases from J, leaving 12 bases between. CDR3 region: CASSRGRDSNQPQHF. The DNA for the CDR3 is TGTGCCAGCAGCCGAGGGCGGGATAGCAATCAGCCCCAGCATTTT.

CDR3 nucleotide sequence: TGTGCCAGCAGCCTGGCCTTTTACAATGAGCAGTTCTTC. Amino acid sequence: CASSLAFYNEQFF. The chain has TRBV5-4 and TRBJ2-1, with D uncertain. The CDR3 spans 13 residues. Trimming took 4 bases from V and 4 from J, leaving 9 bases between them. The germline V gene encodes CDR1 SGHNT and CDR2 YYREEE (reference sequence). The whole variable domain, remainder taken from reference TRBV5-4 and TRBJ2-1, is ETGVTQSPTHLIKTRGQQVTLRCSSQSGHNTVSWYQQALGQGPQFIFQYYREEENGRGNFPPRFSGLQFPNYSSELNVNALELDDSALYLCASSLAFYNEQFFGPGTRLTVL.

The CDR3 DNA reads as TGTGCCAGCAGCTTTGAGACTAGCGGGAGCACAGATACGCAGTATTTT. This codes for CASSFETSGSTDTQYF. The V gene is TRBV2, the J gene TRBJ2-3, with 10 bases that match TRBD2. V was pared by 6 bases and J by 0 bases, with 6 bases of the junction left unmatched. The CDR3 loop spans 16 amino acids. Per the germline V gene, CDR1 is SNHLY and CDR2 is FYNNEI.